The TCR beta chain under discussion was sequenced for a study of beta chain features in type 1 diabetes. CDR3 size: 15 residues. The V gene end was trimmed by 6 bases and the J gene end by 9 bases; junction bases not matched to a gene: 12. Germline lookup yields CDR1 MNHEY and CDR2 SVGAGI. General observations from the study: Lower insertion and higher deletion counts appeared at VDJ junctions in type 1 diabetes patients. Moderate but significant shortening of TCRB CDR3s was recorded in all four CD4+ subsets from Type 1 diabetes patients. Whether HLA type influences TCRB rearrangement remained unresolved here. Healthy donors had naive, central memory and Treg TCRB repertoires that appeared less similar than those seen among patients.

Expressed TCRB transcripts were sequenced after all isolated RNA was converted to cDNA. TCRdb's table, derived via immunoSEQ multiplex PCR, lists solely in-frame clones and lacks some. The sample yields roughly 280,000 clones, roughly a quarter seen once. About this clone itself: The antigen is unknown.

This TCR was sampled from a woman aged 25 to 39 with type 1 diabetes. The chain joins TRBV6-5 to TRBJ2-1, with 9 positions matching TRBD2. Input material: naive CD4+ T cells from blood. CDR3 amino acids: CASRTEVAGAFEQFF. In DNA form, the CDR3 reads TGTGCCAGCAGGACTGAGGTAGCGGGAGCATTTGAGCAGTTCTTC.